Below, one T cell receptor (beta chain) is given with its context. No cognate antigen has been identified for it. Qualities for individual bases were not recorded, and no much larger clone is one base off. Library method: the immunoSEQ multiplex PCR assay. The authors processed their data as follows. To diagnose cytomegalovirus status from the catalog of TCR beta chain sequences, a statistical classification framework was built. TCRdb limited this immuneACCESS table to in-frame rearrangements with V and J called. A share of clones is missing; checked studies link under half to unresolved V genes, and the rest is unexplained. The D gene and trimming were derived from the DNA, and the V and J assignments and clone size from that table. The sample table records 90,000 to 150,000 clones; about 91% of these occur just once. The top ten clones comprise 1.5% to 2% of the sample. V is cut back by 1 base and J by 10 bases, with 12 bases in the junction unmatched. CDR1 and CDR2, looked up from the germline V gene, are SGHAT and FQNNGV. CDR3 length: 17 amino acids, cysteine to phenylalanine. Of all the DNA, just the CDR3 is kept, 51 bases in frame from base 1.

Donors formed part of the validation cohort, which comprised 120 subjects and was distinct from the first cohort of 550 to 850 subjects. The record originates from a study of cytomegalovirus exposure and HLA in healthy donors (dated by TCRdb to the late 2010s). Study-level background: According to a later analysis, the roughly 120 validation repertoires were produced on the same platform as the 666 repertoires of the first cohort. The aim of the study was to test whether cataloging public T cell receptors could identify signatures of past pathogen exposure. A separate validation cohort of 100 to 150 different subjects was used in addition to the roughly 720-subject first cohort. To predict cytomegalovirus infection status, the study combined high-throughput TCR immunosequencing, statistical association of individual TCRs with disease status, and machine learning.

General conclusions and limits of the study: A later analysis found that TCRs clustered in the first cohort also tended to co-occur in the roughly 120 validation repertoires, with just under 95% of cluster scores above 0. The classifier was reported to diagnose cytomegalovirus status with high specificity and sensitivity in both the original cohort and the validation cohort. Three of the identified cytomegalovirus-associated TCR beta chains were confirmed in vitro to be specific for cytomegalovirus antigens. The validation cohort had no HLA typing available for a later analysis, so co-occurrence within that cohort was assessed over all 120 or so repertoires. Most TCR sequences were observed very rarely across donors, whereas some public TCRs were present in many individuals. According to the authors, the approach could potentially be generalized to other disease states and immunological phenotypes. In the study, roughly 160 TCR beta chains were listed as associated with cytomegalovirus.

The rearrangement combines TRBV11-2 with TRBJ2-1; the junction holds 11 bases that match TRBD2. The sequencing input was PBMCs. The TCR sequence derives from a man in his late teens or twenties in good health and CMV-seronegative. Here the CDR3 is given as CASSLVLSASGGREQFF. The base sequence is TGTGCCAGCAGCTTAGTTCTATCGGCTAGCGGGGGGAGGGAGCAGTTCTTC.